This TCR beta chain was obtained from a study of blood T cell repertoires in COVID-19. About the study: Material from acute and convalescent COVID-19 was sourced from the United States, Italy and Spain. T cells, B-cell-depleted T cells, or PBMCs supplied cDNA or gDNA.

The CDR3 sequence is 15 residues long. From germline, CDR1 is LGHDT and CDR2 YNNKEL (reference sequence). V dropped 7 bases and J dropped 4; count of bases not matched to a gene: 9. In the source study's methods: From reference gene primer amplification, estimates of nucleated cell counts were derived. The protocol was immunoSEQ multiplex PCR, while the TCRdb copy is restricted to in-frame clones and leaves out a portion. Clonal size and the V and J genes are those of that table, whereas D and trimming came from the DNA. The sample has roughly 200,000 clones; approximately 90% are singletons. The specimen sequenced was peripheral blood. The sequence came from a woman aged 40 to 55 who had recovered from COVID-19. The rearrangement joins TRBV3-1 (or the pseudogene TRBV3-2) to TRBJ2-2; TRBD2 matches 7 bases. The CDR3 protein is CASIDGGRATGELFF. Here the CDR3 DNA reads TGTGCCAGCATCGATGGTGGGAGGGCCACCGGGGAGCTGTTTTTT.